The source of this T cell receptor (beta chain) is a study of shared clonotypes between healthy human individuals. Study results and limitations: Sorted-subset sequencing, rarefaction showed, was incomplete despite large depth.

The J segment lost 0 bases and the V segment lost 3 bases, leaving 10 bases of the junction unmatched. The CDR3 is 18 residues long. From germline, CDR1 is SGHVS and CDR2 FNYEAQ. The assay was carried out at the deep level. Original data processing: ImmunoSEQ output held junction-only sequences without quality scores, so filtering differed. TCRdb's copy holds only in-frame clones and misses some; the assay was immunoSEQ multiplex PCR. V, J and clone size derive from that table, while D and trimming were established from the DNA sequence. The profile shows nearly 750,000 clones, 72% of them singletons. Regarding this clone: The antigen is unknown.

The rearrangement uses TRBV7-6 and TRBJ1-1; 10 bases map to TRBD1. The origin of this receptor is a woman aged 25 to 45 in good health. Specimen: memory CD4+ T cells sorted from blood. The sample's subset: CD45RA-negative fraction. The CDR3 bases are TGTGCCAGCAGCTTGGGTGGGCGGGACAGGGGCATGAACACTGAAGCTTTCTTT. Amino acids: CASSLGGRDRGMNTEAFF.